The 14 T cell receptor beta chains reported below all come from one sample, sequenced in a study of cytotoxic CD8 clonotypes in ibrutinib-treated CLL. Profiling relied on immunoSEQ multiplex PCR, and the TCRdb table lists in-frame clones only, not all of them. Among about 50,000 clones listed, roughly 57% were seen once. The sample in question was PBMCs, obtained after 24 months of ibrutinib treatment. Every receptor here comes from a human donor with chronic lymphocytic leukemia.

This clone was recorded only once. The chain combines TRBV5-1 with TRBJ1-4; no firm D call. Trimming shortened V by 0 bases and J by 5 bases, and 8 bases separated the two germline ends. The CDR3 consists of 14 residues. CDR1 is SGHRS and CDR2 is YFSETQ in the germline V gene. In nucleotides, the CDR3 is TGCGCCAGCAGCTTGGGGATCAGGAATGAAAAACTGTTTTTT. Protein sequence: CASSLGIRNEKLFF.

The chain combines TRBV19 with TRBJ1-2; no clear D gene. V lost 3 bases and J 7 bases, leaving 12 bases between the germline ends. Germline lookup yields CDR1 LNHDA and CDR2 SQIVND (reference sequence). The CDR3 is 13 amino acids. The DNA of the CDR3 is TGTGCCAGTAGTATTCATAGAGAGGTTGGCTACACCTTC. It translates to CASSIHREVGYTF.

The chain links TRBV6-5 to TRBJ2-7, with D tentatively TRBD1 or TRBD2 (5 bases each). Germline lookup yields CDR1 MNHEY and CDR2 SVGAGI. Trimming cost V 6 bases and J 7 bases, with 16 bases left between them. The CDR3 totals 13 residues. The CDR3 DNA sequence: TGTGCCAGCAGAAACCCGGGGCCCGATGAGCAGTACTTC. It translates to CASRNPGPDEQYF.

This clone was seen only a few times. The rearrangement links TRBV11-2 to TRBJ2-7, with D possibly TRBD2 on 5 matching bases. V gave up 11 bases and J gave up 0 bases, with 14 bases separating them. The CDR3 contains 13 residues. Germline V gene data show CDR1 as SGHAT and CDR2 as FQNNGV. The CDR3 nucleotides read TGTGCCCCGCCGGGAACAGACTCCTACGAGCAGTACTTC. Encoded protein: CAPPGTDSYEQYF.

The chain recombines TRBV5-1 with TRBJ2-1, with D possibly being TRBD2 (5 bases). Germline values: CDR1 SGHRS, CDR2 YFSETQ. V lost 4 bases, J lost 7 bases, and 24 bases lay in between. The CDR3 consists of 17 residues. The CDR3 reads CASSPVLGGGEGNEQFF. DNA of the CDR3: TGCGCCAGCAGCCCGGTTCTAGGAGGCGGAGAAGGGAATGAGCAGTTCTTC.

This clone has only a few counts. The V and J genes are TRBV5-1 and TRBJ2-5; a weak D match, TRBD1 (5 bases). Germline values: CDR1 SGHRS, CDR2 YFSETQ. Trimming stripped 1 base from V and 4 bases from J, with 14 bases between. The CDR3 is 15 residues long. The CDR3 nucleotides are TGCGCCAGCAGCTTGAATGGGGCCCCCACAGAGACCCAGTACTTC. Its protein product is CASSLNGAPTETQYF.

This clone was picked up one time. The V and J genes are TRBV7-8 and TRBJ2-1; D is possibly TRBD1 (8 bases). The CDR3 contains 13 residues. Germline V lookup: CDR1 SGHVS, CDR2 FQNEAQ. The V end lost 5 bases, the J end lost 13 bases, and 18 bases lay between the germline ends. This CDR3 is CASSPLGGTGQFF. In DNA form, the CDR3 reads TGTGCCAGCAGCCCACTCGGGGGGACAGGTCAGTTCTTC.

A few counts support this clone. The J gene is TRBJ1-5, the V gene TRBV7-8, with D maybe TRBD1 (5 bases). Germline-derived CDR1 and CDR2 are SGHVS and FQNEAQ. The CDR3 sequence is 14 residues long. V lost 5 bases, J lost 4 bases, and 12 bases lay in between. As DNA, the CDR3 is TGTGCCAGCAGCCGGGACGGGCCTAATCAGCCCCAGCATTTT. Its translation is CASSRDGPNQPQHF.

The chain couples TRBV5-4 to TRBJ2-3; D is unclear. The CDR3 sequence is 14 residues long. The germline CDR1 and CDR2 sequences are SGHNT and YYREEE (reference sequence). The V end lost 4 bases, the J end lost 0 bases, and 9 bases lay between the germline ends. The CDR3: CASSPQTSTDTQYF. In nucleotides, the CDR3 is TGTGCCAGCAGCCCCCAGACTAGCACAGATACGCAGTATTTT.

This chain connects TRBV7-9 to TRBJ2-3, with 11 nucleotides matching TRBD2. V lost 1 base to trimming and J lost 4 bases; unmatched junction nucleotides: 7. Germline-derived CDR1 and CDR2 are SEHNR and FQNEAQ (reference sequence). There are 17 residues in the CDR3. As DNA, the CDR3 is TGTGCCAGCAGCTTAGGGGGGACTAGCGGCGGACCAGATACGCAGTATTTT. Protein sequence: CASSLGGTSGGPDTQYF. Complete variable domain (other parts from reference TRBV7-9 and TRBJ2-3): DTGVSQNPRHKITKRGQNVTFRCDPISEHNRLYWYRQTLGQGPEFLTYFQNEAQLEKSRLLSDRFSAERPKGSFSTLEIQRTEQGDSAMYLCASSLGGTSGGPDTQYFGPGTRLTVL.

CDR3 in DNA: TGCGCCAGCAGCTGGCCTAATGCCGGGAGCATAGCCAAAAACATTCAGTACTTC. Its protein is CASSWPNAGSIAKNIQYF. The rearrangement links TRBV5-1 to TRBJ2-4; D possibly corresponds to TRBD2 (6 bases). Trimming took 3 bases from V and 0 from J, leaving 19 bases between them. Germline V gives CDR1 SGHRS, CDR2 YFSETQ. The CDR3 covers 18 residues.

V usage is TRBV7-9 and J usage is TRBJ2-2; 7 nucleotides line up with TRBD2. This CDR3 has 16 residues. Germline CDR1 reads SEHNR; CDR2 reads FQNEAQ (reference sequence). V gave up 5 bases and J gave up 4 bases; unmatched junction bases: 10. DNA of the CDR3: TGTGCCAGCAGCCAATCGGCGGGGGATCCCACCGGGGAGCTGTTTTTT. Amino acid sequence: CASSQSAGDPTGELFF.

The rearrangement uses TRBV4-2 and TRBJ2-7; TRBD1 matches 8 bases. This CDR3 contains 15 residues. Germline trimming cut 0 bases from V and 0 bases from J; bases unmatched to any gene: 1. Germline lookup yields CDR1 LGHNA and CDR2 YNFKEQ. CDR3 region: CASSQEGQGSYEQYF. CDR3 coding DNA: TGTGCCAGCAGCCAAGAAGGACAGGGCTCCTACGAGCAGTACTTC.

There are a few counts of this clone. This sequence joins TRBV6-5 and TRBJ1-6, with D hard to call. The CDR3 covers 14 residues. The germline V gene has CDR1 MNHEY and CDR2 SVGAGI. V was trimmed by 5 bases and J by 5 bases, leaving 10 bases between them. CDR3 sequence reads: CASSLYPDNSPLHF. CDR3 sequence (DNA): TGTGCCAGCAGTCTTTATCCCGATAATTCACCCCTCCACTTT.